This section outlines one TCR beta chain sequence together with its context. Assay: immunoSEQ multiplex PCR; the TCRdb copy retains only in-frame clones and omits some. This table holds 90,000 to 130,000 clones, about four fifths found once. V trimming: 6 bases; J trimming: 4 bases; junction bases outside the gene matches: 12. The length of the CDR3 is 16 residues. Germline loops: CDR1 MDHEN, CDR2 SYDVKM. This record belongs to a study of radiotherapy plus CTLA-4 blockade in lung cancer. This TCR was recovered from a human donor with non-small cell lung cancer that progressed on radiotherapy plus ipilimumab. Some clones in this sample may be carry-over from other donors' samples. The chain joins TRBV28 to TRBJ2-7; 10 positions match TRBD2. The sample consisted of peripheral blood, taken from a patient treated with radiotherapy plus ipilimumab. This CDR3 is CASSPAGTSVSYEQYF. CDR3 DNA sequence: TGTGCCAGCAGCCCCGCCGGGACTAGCGTAAGTTACGAGCAGTACTTC. The whole variable domain, filled in from reference TRBV28 and TRBJ2-7, reads DVKVTQSSRYLVKRTGEKVFLECVQDMDHENMFWYRQDPGLGLRLIYFSYDVKMKEKGDIPEGYSVSREKKERFSLILESASTNQTSMYLCASSPAGTSVSYEQYFGPGTRLTVT.